These 8 T cell receptor beta chains share one sample of origin, sequenced in a study of T-cell reconstitution after alpha-beta-depleted transplantation in children (dated by TCRdb to the mid-2010s). Library preparation was by PCR. Sequencing was performed on an Illumina HiSeq 2500. TCR library preparation used molecular barcoding, with unique molecular identifiers applied to normalize quantification of the TCRbeta repertoire. The raw public reads went through TCRdb reprocessing: fastp at Q25, MiXCR clone calling, in-frame beta chains kept. Merged by CDR3 protein, the rows form single entries marked with the most common genes and DNA. The sample table contains 490,000 or so distinct CDR3 sequences; only one count was recorded for approximately 12% of them. The ten largest clones capture about 5.4% of the sample. Specimen: PBMCs from the stem cell graft donor, collected from the stem cell graft. Receptor source: a human donor who donated a stem cell graft to a child with combined immunodeficiency.

The chain uses TRBV24-1 and TRBJ2-7; D uncertain. V lost 1 base, J lost 3 bases, and 0 bases lay in between. The germline V gene encodes CDR1 KGHDR and CDR2 SFDVKD. The CDR3 consists of 11 residues. CDR3 nucleotide sequence: TGTGCCACCAGTGATTTCTACGAGCAGTACTTC. As protein: CATSDFYEQYF.

The sample holds many counts of this clonotype. V usage is TRBV5-6 and J usage is TRBJ2-5; a weak D match, TRBD1 (6 bases). CDR3 size: 14 residues. Germline V gene sequence: CDR1 SGHDT, CDR2 YYEEEE. Trimming took off 1 base at V and 0 bases at J, with 7 bases between the two ends. The chain's CDR3 is CASSLYRDQETQYF. CDR3 nucleotide sequence: TGTGCCAGCAGCTTGTACAGGGACCAAGAGACCCAGTACTTC.

Many counts were recorded for this clonotype. The chain combines TRBV12-3 or TRBV12-4 with TRBJ2-7; 7 bases line up with TRBD2. There are 14 residues in the CDR3. V was pared by 3 bases and J by 5 bases, with 7 bases of the junction left unmatched. CDR3 region: CASSFGGFRDEQYF. In DNA, the CDR3 is TGTGCCAGCAGTTTCGGGGGGTTTAGGGACGAGCAGTACTTC.

This clonotype was observed a few times. Here the CDR3 DNA reads TGTGCCAGCTGGGGAGGACAGGGAACAGATACGCAGTATTTT. Translation: CASWGGQGTDTQYF. The chain combines TRBV12-3 or TRBV12-4 with TRBJ2-3; 8 bases agree with TRBD1. V shed 8 bases and J 3 bases; nucleotides not matched to a gene: 7. This CDR3 spans 14 amino acids.

The chain has TRBV3-1 and TRBJ1-1, with D perhaps matching TRBD1 (6 bases). CDR3 length: 15 amino acids. The V end lost 3 bases, the J end lost 7 bases, and 18 bases lay between the germline ends. Germline CDR1 LGHDT, CDR2 YNNKEL (reference sequence). DNA for the CDR3: TGTGCCAGCAGCCAGGTTGGGGGCGGAGGGGGTGAAGCTTTCTTT. Protein: CASSQVGGGGGEAFF.

This clonotype has a count of ten or more. The CDR3 nucleotides read TGTGCCAGCAGCCAAGATGAGGTCTACAATGAGCAGTTCTTC. It translates to CASSQDEVYNEQFF. V usage is TRBV4-2 and J usage is TRBJ2-1, with unresolved D. The length of the CDR3 is 14 residues. Germline loops: CDR1 LGHNA, CDR2 YNFKEQ. Trimming removed 0 bases from V and 3 bases from J, with 6 bases in between.

This clonotype occurred a few times. The rearrangement uses TRBV7-2 and TRBJ2-2; D gene uncertain. The V gene lost 0 bases and the J gene lost 4 bases, with 9 bases spanning the gap. The CDR3 extends over 15 amino acids. Looked up from germline, CDR1 is SGHTA and CDR2 is FQGNSA. CDR3: CASSLALTFTGELFF. The DNA for the CDR3 is TGTGCCAGCAGCTTAGCGCTTACTTTCACCGGGGAGCTGTTTTTT.

In this sample, this clonotype turned up many times. The CDR3 DNA follows: TGTGCCAGCAGGGGGACTAGCACAGATACGCAGTATTTT. As protein: CASRGTSTDTQYF. The chain links TRBV6-2 or TRBV6-3 to TRBJ2-3, with D possibly TRBD2 on 6 matching bases. Germline lookup yields CDR1 MNHEY and CDR2 SVGEGT. CDR3 length equals 13 residues. With 6 bases removed from V and 0 bases from J, the gap between germline ends came to 7 bases.